This TCR delta chain was retrieved from a study of gamma-delta T cells after stem cell transplantation. This clone is termed medium-sized. Given a far larger clone just one base away, this is likely a sequencing read error. TCRdb redid the clone calls on the RT-PCR reads with CATT. This sample has over a thousand delta-chain clones, with roughly 2.3% found just once. Germline lookup yields CDR1 GEAIGNYY and CDR2 EKD. This CDR3 has 18 residues. The V and J genes are TRDV2 and TRDJ1, with 13 bases identical to TRDD3. Material: gamma-delta T cells. This clonotype was sampled from a human donor. It is not recorded whose cells these are; they may come from a transplant donor. This chain's CDR3 is CAYDAYWGIRGEGDKLIF. CDR3 sequence (DNA): TGTGCCTATGACGCGTACTGGGGGATACGCGGAGAAGGGGATAAACTCATCTTT.